This TCR beta chain was observed in a study of T cells in localized non-small cell lung cancer. General study points: Investigators sequenced only a single tumor region, leaving heterogeneity possible. Uninvolved adjacent lung showed higher T cell clonality than tumor. Greater blood T cell density accompanied longer overall survival. Adjacent lung exhibited a median of around 60 among the 100 most abundant tumor clones.

As to this clone: Its antigen is unknown.

Profiled with immunoSEQ multiplex PCR; TCRdb holds only in-frame clones, not every one. The sample lists roughly 61,000 clones; roughly 79% were seen once. The specimen was PBMCs, collected before any cancer treatment. This clonotype was sampled from a man aged 35 to 70 with stage II lung adenocarcinoma.

The CDR3 protein is CASSPDTNYGYTF. The CDR3, as DNA: TGTGCCAGTAGCCCAGACACTAACTATGGCTACACCTTC. The chain couples TRBV19 to TRBJ1-2; D is unresolved. CDR1 and CDR2 from the germline V gene are LNHDA and SQIVND (reference sequence). The CDR3 sequence is 13 residues long. The germline V and J ends were trimmed by 6 bases and 0 bases, with 8 bases remaining between them.